This TCR beta chain was identified during a study of CD8+CD57+ T cells in acquired aplastic anemia. Germline V gene sequence: CDR1 SGHRS, CDR2 YFSETQ. V was trimmed by 2 bases and J by 4 bases, leaving 9 bases between them. The CDR3 length is 13 residues. Genomic DNA acted as the template from which TCR beta VDJ combination and CDR3 sequence profiling were carried out. TCRdb re-called the reads with MiXCR, one entry per CDR3 protein. The sample contains about 160,000 distinct CDR3 sequences, around 45% of which appear only once. This clonotype was seen ten or more times. The sequence derives from a human donor in good health. The sample was sorted CD4+, CD8+, or CD8+CD57+ T cells (not recorded which) from PBMCs. The chain recombines TRBV5-1 with TRBJ1-1, with TRBD1 as a possible D gene (5 bases). The CDR3 region is CASSFQGFTEAFF. DNA of the CDR3: TGCGCCAGCAGCTTCCAGGGTTTCACTGAAGCTTTCTTT.